A single T cell receptor (beta chain) is shown here with its context. The data stem from a study of blood T cell repertoires in COVID-19. This CDR3 is built from 14 residues. CDR1 is MDHEN and CDR2 is SYDVKM in the germline V gene. The J segment lost 5 bases and the V segment lost 7 bases, leaving 6 bases of the junction unmatched. Cohorts were based on clinical histories the participants reported. Each recovered donor of Cohort 3 presented with two negative PCRs, clearance, or symptom resolution. Data came from immunoSEQ multiplex PCR; TCRdb stores just in-frame clones and leaves some out. The table includes hundreds of thousands of clones, 80% to 95% detected once.

The chain employs TRBV28 and TRBJ2-2; 8 bases line up with TRBD1. The receptor's source is a woman between 18 and 29 years old who had recovered from COVID-19. Sequenced sample: PBMCs or T cells enriched from blood (not recorded which). CDR3 in DNA: TGTGCCAGCATCTGGCAGGGGGCGACCGGGGAGCTGTTTTTT. Amino acids: CASIWQGATGELFF.